One and the same sample provided the 2 T cell receptor beta chains below, sequenced in a study of shared clonotypes between healthy human individuals. Selected positively for CCR7 and CD45RO-negative, naive CD8 cells excluded terminally differentiated effector memory CD45RA+ cells. Sequencing was performed with immunoSEQ multiplex PCR; in TCRdb, only in-frame clones are kept and a portion is missing. The sample has roughly 1,800,000 clones; approximately 94% are singletons. The sequencing input was naive CD8+ T cells sorted from blood. The receptor source for this set is a man between 18 and 29 years old in good health.

This chain links TRBV11-2 with TRBJ1-1; no firm D call. In germline, CDR1 is SGHAT, CDR2 FQNNGV. The CDR3 sequence is 18 residues long. Deletions cut 2 bases from V and 3 bases from J, with 22 bases between. CDR3 bases: TGTGCCAGCAGCTTATGGGGAGGGTTGGGGAGATCGGACACTGAAGCTTTCTTT. This encodes CASSLWGGLGRSDTEAFF.

The gene calls are TRBV9 and TRBJ1-2; the D gene is possibly TRBD1 (5 bases). The CDR3 covers 15 residues. With 2 bases removed from V and 6 bases from J, the gap between germline ends came to 17 bases. Germline V gene sequence: CDR1 SGDLS, CDR2 YYNGEE. The CDR3 coding sequence is TGTGCCAGCAGCGTGGGCCTGTCAGGGAACGATGGCTACACCTTC. It encodes CASSVGLSGNDGYTF.